Listed below are T cell receptor beta chains from one sample, sequenced in a study of blood T cells in healthy people across ages. TCRdb fed the 5' RACE reads into MiXCR, producing one record per CDR3 protein. The sample has 1.8 million or so distinct CDR3 sequences, about two fifths seen once. The specimen sequenced was blood. These receptors came from a human donor in good health. Both conserved end residues are part of each CDR3. D genes are given only for firm matches. Part of the rows lack a size; the others show once, few, many or a class for expanded clones.

TRBJ2-7 | TRBD1 | TRBV7-2 | few | TGTGCCAGCAGCTTGGGACAGGGGGCGCAGTACGAGCAGTACTTC | CASSLGQGAQYEQYF
TRBJ2-7 | TRBD1 | TRBV5-1 | few | TGCGCCAGCAGCTTGGGGGGGACAGGGGAAGAGGAGCAGTACTTC | CASSLGGTGEEEQYF
TRBJ2-5 | TRBD1 | TRBV5-6 | NA | TGTGCCAGCACCTGGACAGGGGATGAGACCCAGTACTTC | CASTWTGDETQYF
TRBJ2-7 | NA | TRBV7-2 | few | TGTGCCAGCAGCTTTGAGGTCCAGGTCTACGAGCAGTACTTC | CASSFEVQVYEQYF
TRBJ1-6 | NA | TRBV5-1 | NA | TGCGCCAGCAGCTTGGCGTCGACAGGTTCACCCCTCCACTTT | CASSLASTGSPLHF
TRBJ2-5 | NA | TRBV7-2 | few | TGTGCCAGCAGCTTAGCAGACCTGACAGTTAAAGAGACCCAGTACTTC | CASSLADLTVKETQYF
TRBJ1-4 | TRBD1 | TRBV11-2 | NA | TGTGCCAGCAGCCGGACAGGGGGACGGTCTAATGAAAAACTGTTTTTT | CASSRTGGRSNEKLFF
TRBJ2-4 | NA | TRBV20-1 | NA | TGCAGTGCTAGAGGGGGGGACACCTACAATGAGCAGTACTTC | CSARGGDTYNEQYF
TRBJ1-1 | NA | TRBV6-5 | NA | TGTGCCAGCAGTCGCGGACACCAGAACACTGAAGCTTTCTTT | CASSRGHQNTEAFF
TRBJ2-6 | NA | TRBV29-1 | few | TGCAGCGTTGAGGGGGACATCTCCCCTGGGGCCAACGTCCTGACTTTC | CSVEGDISPGANVLTF
TRBJ2-1 | TRBD2 | TRBV9 | few | TGTGCCAGCGGAAGCGGGGGGGCATTGAATGAGCAGTTCTTC | CASGSGGALNEQFF
TRBJ2-3 | TRBD2 | TRBV5-1 | NA | TGCGCCAGCCTCACTAGCGGGGGGAGCACAGATACGCAGTATTTT | CASLTSGGSTDTQYF
TRBJ2-7 | NA | TRBV7-6 | NA | TGTGCCGGCAGCTTAGGAGTAAGCGAGCAGTACTTC | CAGSLGVSEQYF
TRBJ1-5 | NA | TRBV20-1 | NA | TGCAGTGCTACCCGCTATACAGGGACAAATCAGCCCCAGCATTTT | CSATRYTGTNQPQHF
TRBJ2-2 | NA | TRBV7-6 | few | TGTGCCAGCAGCTCCCGAGCGGGCATGAGCGGGGAGCTGTTTTTT | CASSSRAGMSGELFF
TRBJ2-5 | NA | TRBV5-6 | NA | TGTGCCAGCAGCTTACTGTTTGTGGGGCAAGAGACCCAGTACTTC | CASSLLFVGQETQYF
TRBJ2-5 | TRBD1 | TRBV15 | NA | TGTGCCACCAGCTACGGACAGGGAAAGACCCAGTACTTC | CATSYGQGKTQYF